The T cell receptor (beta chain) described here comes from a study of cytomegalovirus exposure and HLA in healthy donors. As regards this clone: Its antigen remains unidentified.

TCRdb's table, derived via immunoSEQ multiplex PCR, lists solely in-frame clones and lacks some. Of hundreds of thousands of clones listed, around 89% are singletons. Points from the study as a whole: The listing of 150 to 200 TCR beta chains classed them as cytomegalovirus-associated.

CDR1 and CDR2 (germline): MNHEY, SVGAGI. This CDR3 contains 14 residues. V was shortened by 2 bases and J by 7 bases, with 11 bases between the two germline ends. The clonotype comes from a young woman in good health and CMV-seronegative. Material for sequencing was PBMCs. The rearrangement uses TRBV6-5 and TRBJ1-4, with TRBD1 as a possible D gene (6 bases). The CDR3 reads CASSYPGHPEKLFF. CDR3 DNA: TGTGCCAGCAGTTACCCGGGACATCCTGAAAAACTGTTTTTT.